This T cell receptor (beta chain) stems from a study of CD8+CD57+ T cells in acquired aplastic anemia. About the research overall: The DNA of sorted CD4+ and CD8+ cells averaged 3.2 ug.

This clonotype was counted at least ten times. Germline loops: CDR1 DFQATT, CDR2 SNEGSKA (reference sequence). Trimming pared 3 bases from V and 2 bases from J, leaving 14 bases between. The CDR3 loop spans 14 amino acids. Patients selected for sequencing had displayed CD8+CD57+ cell expansion by flow cytometry. When blood sampling took place, the patients had received no therapy. The TCR beta profiling, which covered VDJ combination and CDR3 sequence, was carried out using genomic DNA as the template. TCRdb re-analysed the reads in MiXCR, keeping a single row per CDR3 protein. Of 250,000 to 300,000 distinct CDR3 sequences listed, under 65% are singletons.

Sequenced: sorted CD4+, CD8+, or CD8+CD57+ T cells (not recorded which) from PBMCs. This clonotype was obtained from a human donor with aplastic anemia. The J gene is TRBJ2-7, the V gene TRBV20-1; the D gene is possibly TRBD1 (6 bases). CDR3 DNA: TGCAGTGCTAGCTATTCGGGACAAGCCTACGAGCAGTACTTC. This translates into CSASYSGQAYEQYF.